The 2 T cell receptor beta chains below come from one sample, sequenced in a study of Ad26.COV2.S vaccination and SARS-CoV-2 variants. Treatment meaning: roughly 20 received Ad26.COV2.S at low or high dose, single or two shots; roughly 5 received placebo; per-sample allocation not given. Sampling was done on day 63 after the first vaccine or placebo injection. Data came from immunoSEQ multiplex PCR; TCRdb stores just in-frame clones and leaves some out. The sample yields over 200,000 clones, around 89% seen once. Sequencing was performed on peripheral blood, taken in a trial of Ad26.COV2.S vaccine versus placebo. The receptors were gathered from a person aged 18-65 years who received the Ad26.COV2.S COVID-19 vaccine or a placebo.

The rearrangement links TRBV19 to TRBJ1-1, with TRBD1 matching over 8 bases. V lost 5 bases, J lost 3 bases, and 11 bases stayed unmatched. The germline V gene encodes CDR1 LNHDA and CDR2 SQIVND (reference sequence). CDR3 length equals 16 residues. The CDR3 nucleotides are TGTGCCAGTAGTCCCACTAGCATACAGGGGGACACTGAAGCTTTCTTT. Translation: CASSPTSIQGDTEAFF.

CDR3 sequence reads: CASSVAIQGTDEKLFF. The CDR3 nucleotides read TGTGCCAGCAGCGTAGCTATCCAGGGTACGGATGAAAAACTGTTTTTT. The genes are TRBV9 and TRBJ1-4; D may be TRBD1 (5 bases). V was pared by 0 bases and J by 6 bases, with 15 bases between. Germline CDR1 reads SGDLS; CDR2 reads YYNGEE. The CDR3 loop spans 16 amino acids.